The clone carrying this TCR beta chain showed up just a few times. The antigen is not known. The data derive from a study of T cells in Graves' hyperthyroidism and ophthalmopathy. Turning to the study itself: Upon initial diagnosis and before any treatment, peripheral blood was collected. Study-wide findings and caveats: Ophthalmopathy stood apart from stable hyperthyroidism in a 13 V-J model.

The CDR3 regions of TCR beta were amplified from RNA transcripts. First-round RT-PCR targeting the TCR CDR3 was performed with the HTBI primer set. MiXCR, run by TCRdb on the multiplex PCR reads, gives a single entry per CDR3 protein. The data contain 600,000 to 650,000 distinct CDR3 sequences, around 21% of them singletons. Germline CDR1 MDHEN, CDR2 SYDVKM. V lost 10 bases to trimming and J lost 4 bases, with 26 bases between them. This CDR3 comprises 16 residues. The clonotype was recovered from a man aged 25-40 years with Graves' ophthalmopathy. The specimen sequenced was blood. The rearrangement uses TRBV28 and TRBJ2-7; TRBD2 is a possible D gene (6 bases). The CDR3, as DNA: TGTGCCACCCTTAGCGGCTCCTTATCGATTCAATACGAGCAGTACTTC. As protein: CATLSGSLSIQYEQYF.